These 21 T cell receptor beta chains were sequenced from one sample in a study of blood T cell repertoires in COVID-19. Measured with immunoSEQ multiplex PCR; TCRdb has only the in-frame clones, and not every one. The repertoire holds almost 85,000 clones, with 80% to 90% as singletons. The sequencing input was peripheral blood. All receptors come from an elderly man with active or convalescent COVID-19.

The chain combines TRBV25-1 with TRBJ1-1; 9 bases map to TRBD1. The V gene's germline CDR1 is MGHDK and CDR2 SYGVNS. V gave up 3 bases and J gave up 3 bases; unmatched junction bases: 5. The CDR3 loop spans 15 amino acids. This chain's CDR3 is CASSDVDRGDTEAFF. DNA for the CDR3: TGTGCCAGCAGTGACGTTGACAGGGGGGACACTGAAGCTTTCTTT.

J is TRBJ2-2 and V is TRBV5-1; maybe TRBD1 (5 bases). Deletions cut 5 bases from V and 3 bases from J, with 11 bases between. CDR3 length: 14 amino acids. Germline CDR1 and CDR2: SGHRS and YFSETQ. CDR3 sequence reads: CASRSGQDTGELFF. In nucleotides, the CDR3 is TGCGCCAGCAGGTCAGGGCAGGACACCGGGGAGCTGTTTTTT.

The chain recombines TRBV6-6 with TRBJ1-5, with D perhaps matching TRBD1 (5 bases). Trimming shortened V by 5 bases and J by 2 bases, and 10 bases separated the two germline ends. Germline V gives CDR1 MNHNY, CDR2 SVGAGI (reference sequence). The CDR3 runs 14 residues. For the CDR3, the DNA is TGTGCCAGCAGTCGCCTAGGGGGCAATCAGCCCCAGCATTTT. Its translation: CASSRLGGNQPQHF.

The gene calls are TRBV30 and TRBJ2-1, with TRBD2 matching 7 bases. Germline V gene data show CDR1 as GTSNPN and CDR2 as SVGIG (reference sequence). V gave up 1 base and J gave up 4 bases; unmatched junction bases: 7. The CDR3 spans 15 residues. This chain's CDR3 is CAWSGFAGVYNEQFF. DNA for the CDR3: TGTGCCTGGAGTGGGTTTGCGGGAGTTTACAATGAGCAGTTCTTC.

This rearrangement joins TRBV30 to TRBJ2-5, with 8 bases aligning to TRBD2. There are 12 residues in the CDR3. The ends lost 3 bases at V and 7 bases at J; junction bases unmatched: 4. Germline CDR1 GTSNPN, CDR2 SVGIG (reference sequence). Here the CDR3 DNA reads TGTGCCTGGAGGTCTGCGGGGGGGACCCAGTACTTC. This translates into CAWRSAGGTQYF.

The chain couples TRBV5-8 to TRBJ1-5, with a weak D call TRBD1 (6 bases). The CDR3 runs to 14 residues. CDR1 SGHTS and CDR2 YDEGEE come from the germline V gene. Trimming shortened V by 0 bases and J by 11 bases, and 15 bases separated the two germline ends. The CDR3 coding sequence is TGTGCCAGCAGCTTGGTCCTACCGACAGGTTCCCAGCATTTT. It yields the protein CASSLVLPTGSQHF.

Only one count was recorded for this clone. The chain's CDR3 is CASSSQIAGVGPGANVLTF. CDR3 DNA: TGTGCCAGCAGCTCACAAATAGCGGGAGTCGGGCCTGGGGCCAACGTCCTGACTTTC. The chain combines TRBV7-6 with TRBJ2-6; 9 positions agree with TRBD2. Germline CDR1 is SGHVS and CDR2 is FNYEAQ. The CDR3 runs 19 residues. With V trimmed by 4 bases and J by 2 bases, 12 bases remained unmatched.

The chain employs TRBV2 and TRBJ1-4; the match to TRBD1 covers 7 bases. Germline assignment: CDR1 SNHLY and CDR2 FYNNEI. This CDR3 is 13 amino acids long. With V trimmed by 10 bases and J by 4 bases, 6 bases remained unmatched. CDR3 protein: CAIPGTVNEKLFF. As DNA, the CDR3 is TGTGCCATCCCCGGGACAGTTAATGAAAAACTGTTTTTT.

The CDR3 loop is CASSLRRTSTDTQYF. The DNA for the CDR3 is TGTGCCAGCAGCTTGCGGCGGACTAGCACAGATACGCAGTATTTT. The gene calls are TRBV5-8 and TRBJ2-3; maybe TRBD2 (5 bases). This CDR3 is 15 amino acids long. Germline CDR1 is SGHTS and CDR2 is YDEGEE. Trimming pared 1 base from V and 0 bases from J, leaving 9 bases between.

This chain uses TRBV9 with TRBJ2-1; TRBD2 matches at 11 bases. Germline loops: CDR1 SGDLS, CDR2 YYNGEE. J was trimmed by 8 bases and V by 0 bases; bases with no gene match: 10. The CDR3 spans 17 residues. CDR3 coding DNA: TGTGCCAGCAGCGTAGCGGCATTTGGACTAGCGGGCTATGAGCAGTTCTTC. It yields the protein CASSVAAFGLAGYEQFF.

This clone was observed a few times. The chain carries TRBV4-3 and TRBJ1-3; 7 bases fit TRBD1. The V gene end was trimmed by 1 base and the J gene end by 5 bases; junction bases not matched to a gene: 8. Germline loops: CDR1 LGHNA, CDR2 YSLEER. CDR3 size: 16 residues. The CDR3 nucleotides are TGCGCCAGCAGCCAAGGGGACAGTCAGACCAGAAACACCATATATTTT. It specifies CASSQGDSQTRNTIYF.

This chain links TRBV5-1 with TRBJ2-5, with D possibly TRBD2 on 5 matching bases. The CDR3 sequence is 15 residues long. Looked up from germline, CDR1 is SGHRS and CDR2 is YFSETQ. V gave up 3 bases and J gave up 2 bases, with 14 bases separating them. CDR3 DNA: TGCGCCAGCAGCTCTGAGGGCGCCTGGCAAGAGACCCAGTACTTC. It yields the protein CASSSEGAWQETQYF. Based on the CDR3 plus reference TRBV5-1 and TRBJ2-5, the full variable domain is KAGVTQTPRYLIKTRGQQVTLSCSPISGHRSVSWYQQTPGQGLQFLFEYFSETQRNKGNFPGRFSGRQFSNSRSEMNVSTLELGDSALYLCASSSEGAWQETQYFGPGTRLLVL.

This clone was detected only once. The J gene is TRBJ1-5, the V gene TRBV18; D perhaps matches TRBD1 (6 bases). The CDR3 length is 16 residues. V lost 6 bases and J lost 7, with 22 bases in between. In germline, CDR1 is KGHSH, CDR2 LQKENI. The DNA of the CDR3 is TGTGCCAGCTCCAGGGGATCACCAGGCTCCGAACAGCCCCAGCATTTT. It is translated as CASSRGSPGSEQPQHF.

This CDR3 reads CAWSRGITEAFF. The CDR3 DNA sequence: TGTGCCTGGAGTAGGGGGATCACTGAAGCTTTCTTT. The chain carries TRBV30 and TRBJ1-1, with D possibly TRBD1 on 6 matching bases. Germline loops: CDR1 GTSNPN, CDR2 SVGIG (reference sequence). The CDR3 is 12 residues long. V lost 2 bases to trimming and J lost 4 bases, with 8 bases between them. The complete variable domain, with remaining parts taken from reference TRBV30 and TRBJ1-1, reads SQTIHQWPATLVQPVGSPLSLECTVEGTSNPNLYWYRQAAGRGLQLLFYSVGIGQISSEVPQNLSASRPQDRQFILSSKKLLLSDSGFYLCAWSRGITEAFFGQGTRLTVV.

The rearrangement joins TRBV7-8 to TRBJ1-2; 10 positions agree with TRBD1. The CDR3 totals 16 residues. V trimming: 6 bases; J trimming: 8 bases; junction bases outside the gene matches: 15. Germline CDR1 reads SGHVS; CDR2 reads FQNEAQ. The CDR3 nucleotides read TGTGCCAGCAGACAGAGACAGGGGGCAGATGGGTCGGGCTACACCTTC. It yields the protein CASRQRQGADGSGYTF.

This rearrangement joins TRBV10-1 to TRBJ2-3; 9 bases match TRBD1. The ends lost 6 bases at V and 4 bases at J; junction bases unmatched: 8. This CDR3 contains 15 residues. Germline-derived CDR1 and CDR2 are WNHNN and SYGVQD (reference sequence). CDR3 in DNA: TGCGCCAGCAGCCCCGACAGGGGGTGGTCAGATACGCAGTATTTT. This encodes CASSPDRGWSDTQYF.

V gene TRBV4-3 combines with J gene TRBJ1-2, with D hard to call. The V end lost 0 bases, the J end lost 4 bases, and 6 bases lay between the germline ends. CDR3 size: 13 residues. Germline V gene data show CDR1 as LGHNA and CDR2 as YSLEER. CDR3 nucleotides: TGCGCCAGCAGCCAAGAGAGAGGCTATGGCTACACCTTC. It encodes CASSQERGYGYTF.

The rearrangement uses TRBV28 and TRBJ2-5; no firm D call. CDR1 and CDR2 (germline): MDHEN, SYDVKM. This CDR3 is built from 16 residues. Trimming removed 5 bases from V and 2 bases from J, with 18 bases in between. The CDR3, as DNA: TGTGCCAGCAGTCCCAATCCCCCGCGCTATCAAGAGACCCAGTACTTC. Its translation: CASSPNPPRYQETQYF.

The chain is built from TRBV30 and TRBJ2-7, with D possibly being TRBD2 (5 bases). The CDR3 covers 12 residues. V lost 5 bases, J lost 3 bases, and 11 bases lay in between. Germline loops: CDR1 GTSNPN, CDR2 SVGIG (reference sequence). The CDR3 nucleotides are TGTGCCTGGGGACGCGGGTACTACGAGCAGTACTTC. Its translation: CAWGRGYYEQYF. The full variable domain, completed using reference TRBV30 and TRBJ2-7, is SQTIHQWPATLVQPVGSPLSLECTVEGTSNPNLYWYRQAAGRGLQLLFYSVGIGQISSEVPQNLSASRPQDRQFILSSKKLLLSDSGFYLCAWGRGYYEQYFGPGTRLTVT.

V is TRBV4-1 and J is TRBJ1-2; no clear D gene. Germline values: CDR1 MGHRA, CDR2 YSYEKL. The CDR3 totals 13 residues. Trimming stripped 2 bases from V and 8 bases from J, with 12 bases between. The CDR3 DNA reads as TGCGCCAGCAGCCAAAGGGAAACGGGGGGCTACACCTTC. It specifies CASSQRETGGYTF.

The J gene is TRBJ2-5, the V gene TRBV29-1; 8 bases are shared with TRBD1. The J segment lost 5 bases and the V segment lost 8 bases, leaving 13 bases of the junction unmatched. The CDR3 length is 14 residues. Germline loops: CDR1 SQVTM, CDR2 ANQGSEA. This chain's CDR3 is CSITSGGGGETQYF. The CDR3 nucleotides read TGCAGCATCACGTCAGGGGGCGGAGGGGAGACCCAGTACTTC.